This TCR beta chain originates from a study of T cell repertoires in cytomegalovirus infection. Whole-study results and caveats: HLA-C-restricted CMV clonotypes gave the most frequent clonotype in two of eight donors.

This CDR3 has 16 amino acids. The germline V gene encodes CDR1 SEHNR and CDR2 FQNEAQ (reference sequence). V lost 4 bases and J lost 0; bases outside the gene matches: 9. Points on this clonotype: The antigen is not known.

MiXCR, applied by TCRdb to the reads, yields one record per CDR3 protein. This table holds about 890,000 distinct CDR3 sequences, roughly 30% found once. This receptor was identified in a human donor in good health (CMV status not recorded). Some clones in this sample may be carry-over from other donors' samples. This chain connects TRBV7-9 to TRBJ2-7, with 7 positions matching TRBD1. Sequencing used cultured CD8+ T cells from PBMCs, obtained from culture after CMV antigen stimulation. The DNA of the CDR3 is TGTGCCAGCAGCTCGGACAGGTGGAGTAGCTCCTACGAGCAGTACTTC. Encoded protein: CASSSDRWSSSYEQYF.